This paragraph reports one TCR beta chain. This table comes from immunoSEQ multiplex PCR, and its TCRdb copy is limited to in-frame clones, with some not included. The sample lists 250,000 to 350,000 clones; about 88% were seen once. The CDR3 is made up of 17 amino acids. From germline, CDR1 is SGHTA and CDR2 FQGNSA. V lost 4 bases, J lost 1 base, and 12 bases stayed unmatched. The data were taken from a study of blood T cell repertoires in COVID-19. Sequenced material: peripheral blood. The V call is TRBV7-2, the J call TRBJ2-5, with TRBD2 identical over 7 bases. This TCR came from a human donor with COVID-19, enrolled during active disease. The donor label of this sample is uncertain. CDR3: CASSWGGDSGPQETQYF. The CDR3 DNA is TGTGCCAGCAGCTGGGGGGGGGATAGCGGGCCCCAAGAGACCCAGTACTTC.